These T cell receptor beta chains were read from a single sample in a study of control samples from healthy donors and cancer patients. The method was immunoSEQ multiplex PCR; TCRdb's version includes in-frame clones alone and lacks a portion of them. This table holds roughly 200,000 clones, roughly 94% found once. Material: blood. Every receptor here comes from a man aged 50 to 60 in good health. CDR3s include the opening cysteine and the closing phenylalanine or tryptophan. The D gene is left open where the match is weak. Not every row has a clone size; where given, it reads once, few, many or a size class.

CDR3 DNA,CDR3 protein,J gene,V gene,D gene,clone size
TGTGCCAGCAGCGTAGAGCGCCCGGGGGCATACGGGGTTGAAGCTTTCTTT,CASSVERPGAYGVEAFF,TRBJ1-1,TRBV9,NA,NA
TGCGCCAGCAGCTTCAAAGGGGAAACTAATGAAAAACTGTTTTTT,CASSFKGETNEKLFF,TRBJ1-4,TRBV5-1,NA,NA
TGTGCCAGCAGCTTGGGGGGACGGGGAGCCGGAAACACCATATATTTT,CASSLGGRGAGNTIYF,TRBJ1-3,TRBV5-4,NA,NA
TGTGCCAGTAGTGAGAGGGATGAAAAACTGTTTTTT,CASSERDEKLFF,TRBJ1-4,TRBV19,NA,NA
TGTGCCAGCAGTGAGTTTGGGGGCTCAACATACAATGAGCAGTTCTTC,CASSEFGGSTYNEQFF,TRBJ2-1,TRBV6-4,NA,NA
TGTGCCTCTTTTGGCTCAGGGGCGGTTGGCACTGAAGCTTTCTTT,CASFGSGAVGTEAFF,TRBJ1-1,TRBV10-3,NA,NA
TGCGCCAGCAGTGCCGGGACAGATAATGAAAAACTGTTTTTT,CASSAGTDNEKLFF,TRBJ1-4,TRBV5-1,TRBD1,NA
TGTGCCAGCAGCCCACCGGGGGGTCTCGTTAGCAATCAGCCCCAGCATTTT,CASSPPGGLVSNQPQHF,TRBJ1-5,TRBV7-2,NA,NA
TGCGCCAGCAGCTTGGTTGAGGGGCGCCAGCCCCAGCATTTT,CASSLVEGRQPQHF,TRBJ1-5,TRBV5-1,NA,NA
TGTGCTAGTGCCTTGAGACACACCGGGGAGCTGTTTTTT,CASALRHTGELFF,TRBJ2-2,TRBV12-5,NA,NA
TGTGCCATCAGTGAGTCTTTTGAGACCCAGTACTTC,CAISESFETQYF,TRBJ2-5,TRBV10-3,NA,NA
TGTGCCAGCAGCTTAGCCCAGGGAGTAGCTTTCTTT,CASSLAQGVAFF,TRBJ1-1,TRBV13,NA,once
TGTGCCAGCTCTCGGGGAACCAACTCCTACGAGCAGTACTTC,CASSRGTNSYEQYF,TRBJ2-7,TRBV7-9,NA,NA
TGTGCCAGCAGCTTAGCTAAGGGATTTGGGTATGGCTACACCTTC,CASSLAKGFGYGYTF,TRBJ1-2,TRBV7-8,NA,once
TGTGCCAGCAGCCAAAGACAGGGCTCTATTGGCTACACCTTC,CASSQRQGSIGYTF,TRBJ1-2,TRBV3-1/TRBV3-2,TRBD1,once
TGTGCCAGCAGCTTAGGGTCAGGGAACCAAGAGACCCAGTACTTC,CASSLGSGNQETQYF,TRBJ2-5,TRBV11-3,NA,NA
TGTGCCAGCAGCTTAGGATCCACTGGGGTGAGAGCTTTCTTT,CASSLGSTGVRAFF,TRBJ1-1,TRBV11-2,NA,NA
TGCAGTGTGAGCGACTCCTATGGCTACACCTTC,CSVSDSYGYTF,TRBJ1-2,TRBV20-1,NA,NA
TGTGCCAGCTCACCACAGGGGACCGGCACTGAAGCTTTCTTT,CASSPQGTGTEAFF,TRBJ1-1,TRBV18,NA,NA
TGTGCCAGCAGTTACGATGGGGAAGGGGACGAGCAGTACTTC,CASSYDGEGDEQYF,TRBJ2-7,TRBV6-2/TRBV6-3,NA,once
TGTGCCAGCCATTCTTCTGCCGATCAGCCCCAGCATTTT,CASHSSADQPQHF,TRBJ1-5,TRBV6-5,NA,once
TGTGCCAGCAGCCGGGACCTCTATAATTCACCCCTCCACTTT,CASSRDLYNSPLHF,TRBJ1-6,TRBV7-8,NA,NA
TGTGCCAGCAGTTACTCGAACCCCTCTGGAAACACCATATATTTT,CASSYSNPSGNTIYF,TRBJ1-3,TRBV6-5,NA,NA
TGCGCCAGCAGTGAATACTCTGGAAACACCATATATTTT,CASSEYSGNTIYF,TRBJ1-3,TRBV10-1,NA,NA
TGTGCCAGCAGTTACTCCCTCGGGCCCGAGGTGTTTTTT,CASSYSLGPEVFF,TRBJ1-4,TRBV6-6,NA,NA
TGTGCCAGCAGCTTGTCAGGGGGATATGATACGCAGTATTTT,CASSLSGGYDTQYF,TRBJ2-3,TRBV11-3,TRBD1,NA
TGTGCCACCAGTGATTTGACGGTTAAGGGGCAGTTCTTC,CATSDLTVKGQFF,TRBJ2-1,TRBV24-1,NA,NA
TGTGCCAGCAGCTTATGGGCAGAACCCTCCTACAATGAGCAGTTCTTC,CASSLWAEPSYNEQFF,TRBJ2-1,TRBV7-2,NA,NA
TGTGCCAGCAGCCCAGCGGGGTCAAAGCGTTACAATGAGCAGTTCTTC,CASSPAGSKRYNEQFF,TRBJ2-1,TRBV7-2,TRBD2,NA
TGCAGTGCTAGTCCCGGGACAGGGGTGGCGAGCAATCAGCCCCAGCATTTT,CSASPGTGVASNQPQHF,TRBJ1-5,TRBV20-1,TRBD1,NA
TGCGCCAGCAGCAGCGGGGACAGTCTCTATGGCTACACCTTC,CASSSGDSLYGYTF,TRBJ1-2,TRBV5-1,TRBD1,once
TGCGCCAGCAGCTTGGAAGCGCTCGGGGCCAACGTCCTGACTTTC,CASSLEALGANVLTF,TRBJ2-6,TRBV5-1,NA,NA
TGTGCCAGCAGCCTCCCAGGGGGCGCGAGCTATGGCTACACCTTC,CASSLPGGASYGYTF,TRBJ1-2,TRBV11-2,TRBD1,NA
TGTGCCAGCAGTGAACGCAGGACCCAAGAGACCCAGTACTTC,CASSERRTQETQYF,TRBJ2-5,TRBV6-1,NA,NA
TGTGCCAGCTCTCGGGACACCAAACGAGGAAACTATGGCTACACCTTC,CASSRDTKRGNYGYTF,TRBJ1-2,TRBV7-2,NA,NA
TGTGCCAGCAGCTTAAGTACGGGGGGGGCTAGCACAGATACGCAGTATTTT,CASSLSTGGASTDTQYF,TRBJ2-3,TRBV5-6,TRBD2,NA
TGTGCCAGCAGACCCGGGACAGGGGGTGGCTACACCTTC,CASRPGTGGGYTF,TRBJ1-2,TRBV6-5,TRBD1,NA
TGTGCCAGCAACTTACAGGGTAGGGTAGGCACAGATACGCAGTATTTT,CASNLQGRVGTDTQYF,TRBJ2-3,TRBV5-4,NA,NA
TGTGCCAGCAGTGAAGGGGGGGGTTTCACTGAAGCTTTCTTT,CASSEGGGFTEAFF,TRBJ1-1,TRBV2,NA,NA
TGTGCCAGCAGCCAGGGGACCCTCTATGGCTACACCTTC,CASSQGTLYGYTF,TRBJ1-2,TRBV6-5,NA,NA
TGTGCCAGCAGTTATGACAGGAGTAATTCACCCCTCCACTTT,CASSYDRSNSPLHF,TRBJ1-6,TRBV28,NA,once
TGTGCCAGCATTAAACTAGCGGGGCTTTGGACCCAGTACTTC,CASIKLAGLWTQYF,TRBJ2-5,TRBV6-5,TRBD2,NA
TGCGCCAGCAGCCAAGAAACAGGGGCAACCTATGGCTACACCTTC,CASSQETGATYGYTF,TRBJ1-2,TRBV4-3,TRBD1,NA